The 14 T cell receptor beta chains below come from one sample, sequenced in a study of Ad26.COV2.S vaccination and SARS-CoV-2 variants (dated by TCRdb to about 2021). The label giving this sample's treatment or condition can be read as: about 20 received Ad26.COV2.S at low or high dose, single or two shots; about 5 received placebo; per-sample allocation not given. For vaccine and placebo recipients, the sequenced repertoires came from samples collected on day 63 after the first injection. Receptors were amplified or captured by the immunoSEQ multiplex PCR assay. TCRdb provides this immuneACCESS table in a form limited to in-frame rearrangements. Some clones are lacking; in checked studies, under half of them reflect an unresolved V gene, and why the rest are absent is not known. This sample lists fewer than 600,000 clones; 70% to 90% were detected once. The leading ten clones occupy under 2% of the sample.

The material sequenced was peripheral blood, taken in a trial of Ad26.COV2.S vaccine versus placebo. All receptors come from a person aged 18 to 65 who received the Ad26.COV2.S COVID-19 vaccine or a placebo.

On this clone: Other DNA sequences in the sample encode the same CDR3. The J gene is TRBJ1-1, the V gene TRBV18; TRBD1 is a possible D gene (5 bases). Germline lookup yields CDR1 KGHSH and CDR2 LQKENI. The CDR3 runs to 12 residues. V was trimmed by 3 bases and J by 4 bases, leaving 6 bases between them. The CDR3 sequence: CASSPGRTEAFF. In nucleotides, the CDR3 is TGTGCCAGCTCACCGGGGCGCACTGAAGCTTTCTTT.

This chain connects TRBV7-2 to TRBJ2-7; D may be TRBD1 (6 bases). The CDR3 spans 15 residues. Trimming cost V 1 base and J 0 bases, with 10 bases left between them. The germline V gene has CDR1 SGHTA and CDR2 FQGNSA. DNA of the CDR3: TGTGCCAGCAGCTTAGGGCAGGGGAGCTCCTACGAGCAGTACTTC. The encoded protein is CASSLGQGSSYEQYF.

The chain uses TRBV28 and TRBJ2-1, with D possibly called TRBD1 or TRBD2 (5 bases each). The CDR3 consists of 11 residues. The V end was cut by 6 bases, the J end by 8 bases, with 8 bases between. Germline CDR1 is MDHEN and CDR2 is SYDVKM. In nucleotides, the CDR3 is TGTGCCAGCAGGGGGGTATATGAGCAGTTCTTC. Translation gives CASRGVYEQFF.

The V gene is TRBV4-3, the J gene TRBJ2-7; TRBD1 aligns across 9 bases. Trimming at V came to 4 bases and at J to 3 bases, leaving 7 bases not matched to a gene. The CDR3 length is 15 residues. Germline CDR1 reads LGHNA; CDR2 reads YSLEER. Here the CDR3 reads CASSPDRGFYYEQYF. For the CDR3, the DNA is TGCGCCAGCAGCCCGGACAGGGGCTTTTACTACGAGCAGTACTTC.

This chain joins TRBV7-9 and TRBJ2-7, with unresolved D. The CDR3 length is 14 residues. Germline V gene sequence: CDR1 SEHNR, CDR2 FQNEAQ (reference sequence). The V end was cut by 0 bases, the J end by 3 bases, with 9 bases between. The CDR3 sequence: CASSLALWSYEQYF. The CDR3 coding sequence is TGTGCCAGCAGCTTAGCGCTGTGGAGCTACGAGCAGTACTTC.

The gene calls are TRBV30 and TRBJ2-7; D is unresolved. Trimming stripped 3 bases from V and 4 bases from J, with 16 bases between. The length of the CDR3 is 14 residues. Germline CDR1 and CDR2: GTSNPN and SVGIG (reference sequence). Here the CDR3 reads CAWRDQTKGYEQYF. In nucleotides, the CDR3 is TGTGCCTGGAGGGACCAGACAAAGGGTTACGAGCAGTACTTC.

With respect to this clone: Different DNA sequences within this sample yield the same CDR3. The chain employs TRBV7-9 and TRBJ1-1, with D maybe TRBD1 (5 bases). In germline, CDR1 is SEHNR, CDR2 FQNEAQ (reference sequence). V shed 2 bases and J shed 3 bases, with 10 bases lying between them. The CDR3 has 14 residues. CDR3 in amino acids: CASSLSGGHTEAFF. Written as DNA, the CDR3 is TGTGCCAGCAGCTTAAGTGGGGGACACACTGAAGCTTTCTTT.

This sequence joins TRBV29-1 and TRBJ2-1; unclear D gene. CDR3 length equals 14 residues. Germline-derived CDR1 and CDR2 are SQVTM and ANQGSEA. Between the trimmed V and J ends, which lost 4 bases and 5 bases, there was a span of 15 bases. This CDR3 is CSVGTRPQNNEQFF. In DNA form, the CDR3 reads TGCAGCGTTGGTACTCGTCCCCAGAACAATGAGCAGTTCTTC.

This clone was seen just once. This chain joins TRBV7-9 and TRBJ2-1; tentatively, D is TRBD2 (6 bases). This CDR3 contains 16 residues. V lost 5 bases, J lost 0 bases, and 14 bases lay in between. CDR1 SEHNR and CDR2 FQNEAQ come from the germline V gene (reference sequence). The CDR3 nucleotides are TGTGCCAGCAGCCAATCCCCGGGGGACTCCTACAATGAGCAGTTCTTC. Translated: CASSQSPGDSYNEQFF.

The chain carries TRBV30 and TRBJ2-5; 7 bases line up with TRBD1. Germline values: CDR1 GTSNPN, CDR2 SVGIG (reference sequence). The ends lost 4 bases at V and 6 bases at J; junction bases unmatched: 2. This CDR3 comprises 11 residues. CDR3 amino acids: CAWTQGKTQYF. The CDR3 DNA reads as TGTGCCTGGACACAGGGGAAGACCCAGTACTTC. Using reference TRBV30 and TRBJ2-5 for the parts outside the CDR3, the full variable domain is SQTIHQWPATLVQPVGSPLSLECTVEGTSNPNLYWYRQAAGRGLQLLFYSVGIGQISSEVPQNLSASRPQDRQFILSSKKLLLSDSGFYLCAWTQGKTQYFGPGTRLLVL.

The chain recombines TRBV6-1 with TRBJ2-5; TRBD2 aligns across 13 bases. The CDR3 sequence is 18 residues long. CDR1 and CDR2 (germline): MNHNS, SASEGT. Losses at the gene ends were 2 bases for V and 1 base for J; bases not matched to a gene: 7. The chain's CDR3 is CASSEMGLAGRIQETQYF. The DNA for the CDR3 is TGTGCCAGCAGTGAAATGGGACTAGCGGGACGAATCCAAGAGACCCAGTACTTC.

The chain combines TRBV9 with TRBJ1-1; possibly TRBD1 for D (6 bases). This CDR3 contains 15 residues. Per the germline V gene, CDR1 is SGDLS and CDR2 is YYNGEE. With 0 bases removed from V and 2 bases from J, the gap between germline ends came to 11 bases. CDR3 residues: CASSVEGGVNTEAFF. CDR3 nucleotide sequence: TGTGCCAGCAGCGTAGAGGGGGGCGTAAACACTGAAGCTTTCTTT.

This chain links TRBV2 with TRBJ2-7; 14 nucleotides agree with TRBD2. The CDR3 extends over 14 amino acids. V was pared by 8 bases and J by 3 bases, with 3 bases of the junction left unmatched. Germline CDR1 and CDR2: SNHLY and FYNNEI. CDR3 sequence reads: CASLGTSGGYEQYF. As DNA, the CDR3 is TGTGCCAGCCTCGGGACTAGCGGGGGCTACGAGCAGTACTTC.

The chain carries TRBV4-1 and TRBJ2-7, with D possibly being TRBD1 or TRBD2 (5 bases each). The CDR3 spans 15 residues. V was cut by 3 bases and J by 6 bases, with 18 bases left in between. In germline, CDR1 is MGHRA, CDR2 YSYEKL. CDR3 DNA sequence: TGCGCCAGCAGCCAGGAAGTCCACCCGGGGCCCGAGCAGTACTTC. It translates to CASSQEVHPGPEQYF.